The clone carrying this T cell receptor (beta chain) was seen more than once but under ten times. From the RT-PCR reads, TCRdb called clonotypes with MiXCR, one entry per CDR3 protein. This table has roughly 940,000 distinct CDR3 sequences, roughly 18% appearing once. The record originates from a study of patients and donors after allogeneic stem cell transplantation. V shed 4 bases and J 3 bases; nucleotides not matched to a gene: 3. The CDR3 spans 14 residues. Germline CDR1 and CDR2: SGHRS and YFSETQ. This receptor was identified in a human donor who was either an allogeneic HSCT recipient or a stem cell or donor lymphocyte infusion donor (not recorded which). It is not recorded whose cells these are; they may come from a transplant donor. Specimen: blood, either unsorted or a sorted T cell fraction (not recorded which). The rearrangement uses TRBV5-1 and TRBJ1-4, with 7 bases lining up with TRBD1. CDR3 nucleotide sequence: TGCGCCAGCAGCAAGGGGGCGGCTAATGAAAAACTGTTTTTT. Translation: CASSKGAANEKLFF.